These 14 T cell receptor beta chains originate from one sample sequenced in a study of blood T cells in healthy people across ages. A second PCR of about 7 to 12 cycles used a sample-barcoded 5' primer and a J-beta primer mix. TCRdb independently ran MiXCR on the 5' RACE reads; one entry per CDR3 protein. This table has some 1,000,000 distinct CDR3 sequences, approximately 25% appearing once. These data were also reused for a study on T cells of mothers and their children.

The sample comprised blood. These receptors were obtained from a girl aged 2-10 years in good health.

This clonotype showed up many times. V is TRBV5-1 and J is TRBJ2-2; D is unclear. Germline V gene data show CDR1 as SGHRS and CDR2 as YFSETQ. V lost 6 bases and J lost 2, with 8 bases in between. The CDR3 runs 13 residues. Written as DNA, the CDR3 is TGCGCCAGCACCAAGAGTAACACCGGGGAGCTGTTTTTT. Its protein product is CASTKSNTGELFF. Looking up the rest from reference TRBV5-1 and TRBJ2-2 gives the full variable domain: KAGVTQTPRYLIKTRGQQVTLSCSPISGHRSVSWYQQTPGQGLQFLFEYFSETQRNKGNFPGRFSGRQFSNSRSEMNVSTLELGDSALYLCASTKSNTGELFFGEGSRLTVL.

The chain couples TRBV10-3 to TRBJ1-5, with D unresolved. This CDR3 is built from 17 residues. Trimming removed 0 bases from V and 5 bases from J, with 17 bases in between. The germline V gene has CDR1 ENHRY and CDR2 SYGVKD. In DNA form, the CDR3 reads TGTGCCATCAGTGAGTCGATCTTCAGGAGGCAGGATCAGCCCCAGCATTTT. Residues: CAISESIFRRQDQPQHF.

The chain carries TRBV27 and TRBJ1-2; 10 bases map to TRBD1. The CDR3 length is 12 residues. The germline CDR1 and CDR2 sequences are MNHEY and SMNVEV (reference sequence). The V segment lost 6 bases and the J segment 7 bases; nucleotides outside the gene matches: 2. CDR3 coding DNA: TGTGCCAGCAGGGGGACAGGGGTTGGCTACACCTTC. Encoded protein: CASRGTGVGYTF.

This clonotype was observed a few times. The chain joins TRBV6-5 to TRBJ2-2; perhaps TRBD2 as D (6 bases). There are 19 residues in the CDR3. V was shortened by 2 bases and J by 0 bases, with 19 bases between the two germline ends. Germline CDR1 is MNHEY and CDR2 is SVGAGI. The CDR3 DNA reads TGTGCCAGCAGTTACGCCCGCCTACCCATAGCGGCGAACACCGGGGAGCTGTTTTTT. Its translation is CASSYARLPIAANTGELFF.

The chain couples TRBV20-1 to TRBJ2-7; 7 bases fit TRBD1. The CDR3 runs 14 residues. The J segment lost 3 bases and the V segment lost 6 bases, leaving 11 bases of the junction unmatched. The germline gives CDR1 DFQATT, CDR2 SNEGSKA (reference sequence). CDR3 nucleotide sequence: TGCAGTGCACAGACGGGGCAGGGGGTCTACGAGCAGTACTTC. Translated, it gives CSAQTGQGVYEQYF.

The chain recombines TRBV20-1 with TRBJ1-4, with a tentative D call TRBD1 (6 bases). The V and J ends lost 3 bases and 1 base respectively, with 12 bases between them. Germline CDR1 reads DFQATT; CDR2 reads SNEGSKA (reference sequence). CDR3 length: 15 amino acids. CDR3 bases: TGCAGTGCTAGTAGGGGGAGAATAACTAATGAAAAACTGTTTTTT. As protein: CSASRGRITNEKLFF.

This chain links TRBV11-2 with TRBJ2-5; D is uncertain. The ends were cut back, 5 bases at V and 9 bases at J, with 13 bases in the middle. The CDR3 consists of 12 residues. The V gene's germline CDR1 is SGHAT and CDR2 FQNNGV. DNA of the CDR3: TGTGCCAGCAGCCCAGATGAGACTCCCCAGTACTTC. Its protein product is CASSPDETPQYF.

This clonotype was detected a few times. The chain combines TRBV6-5 with TRBJ2-2; 13 bases are shared with TRBD2. CDR3 length equals 17 residues. The V gene end was trimmed by 2 bases and the J gene end by 8 bases; junction bases not matched to a gene: 8. CDR1 and CDR2 from the germline V gene are MNHEY and SVGAGI. CDR3 amino acids: CASSYQLAGGTSGELFF. DNA of the CDR3: TGTGCCAGCAGTTACCAACTAGCGGGAGGGACATCAGGGGAGCTGTTTTTT.

The V call is TRBV10-3, the J call TRBJ1-4, with 7 bases fitting TRBD1. V dropped 2 bases and J dropped 6; count of bases not matched to a gene: 0. Germline V gene sequence: CDR1 ENHRY, CDR2 SYGVKD. CDR3 length: 13 residues. The CDR3 DNA reads TGTGCCATCAGTGAGACAGGGGATGAAAAACTGTTTTTT. Its translation is CAISETGDEKLFF.

V usage is TRBV18 and J usage is TRBJ2-2, with D perhaps matching TRBD1 (6 bases). Trimming left V 3 bases short and J 1 base short, with 9 bases between. The CDR3 runs to 15 residues. The germline V gene has CDR1 KGHSH and CDR2 LQKENI. DNA for the CDR3: TGTGCCAGCTCACCCGAGACAGGGAACACCGGGGAGCTGTTTTTT. This codes for CASSPETGNTGELFF.

The chain uses TRBV29-1 and TRBJ2-3, with no clear D. There are 11 residues in the CDR3. The V gene's germline CDR1 is SQVTM and CDR2 ANQGSEA. The V end lost 1 base, the J end lost 5 bases, and 4 bases lay between the germline ends. The CDR3 region is CSVEAVDTQYF. In nucleotides, the CDR3 is TGCAGCGTTGAAGCCGTAGATACGCAGTATTTT.

This rearrangement joins TRBV6-1 to TRBJ1-1, with D uncertain. The CDR3 length is 14 residues. Per the germline V gene, CDR1 is MNHNS and CDR2 is SASEGT. The ends were cut back, 0 bases at V and 1 base at J, with 6 bases in the middle. This chain's CDR3 is CASSEAWANTEAFF. In DNA, the CDR3 is TGTGCCAGCAGTGAAGCTTGGGCGAACACTGAAGCTTTCTTT.

This chain joins TRBV6-6 and TRBJ2-3, with 7 bases identical to TRBD2. Unmatched junction bases numbered 3, after V lost 5 bases and J lost 4 bases. Germline V gives CDR1 MNHNY, CDR2 SVGAGI (reference sequence). The CDR3 loop spans 13 amino acids. As DNA, the CDR3 is TGTGCCAGCAGTCGGGAGGCCGCAGATACGCAGTATTTT. It codes for CASSREAADTQYF.

This clonotype was seen a few times. The V call is TRBV28, the J call TRBJ1-5; possibly TRBD1 for D (5 bases). V was pared by 7 bases and J by 4 bases, with 8 bases between. CDR3 length: 12 residues. CDR1 MDHEN and CDR2 SYDVKM come from the germline V gene. For the CDR3, the DNA is TGTGCCAGCAATCAGGGAAATCAGCCCCAGCATTTT. Protein: CASNQGNQPQHF.